What follows are 25 T cell receptor beta chains derived from one specimen sequenced in a study of blood T cell repertoires in COVID-19. Assay used: immunoSEQ multiplex PCR; TCRdb lists only in-frame clones, some missing. Here the sample spans about 150,000 clones, 80% to 85% being singletons. The source material was PBMCs or T cells enriched from blood (not recorded which). The receptors shown here come from a man in his 70s who had been exposed to COVID-19.

This chain uses TRBV28 with TRBJ2-1; tentative D call: TRBD1 (6 bases). Germline V gene data show CDR1 as MDHEN and CDR2 as SYDVKM. The V end lost 5 bases, the J end lost 7 bases, and 21 bases lay between the germline ends. The CDR3 totals 16 residues. CDR3 in amino acids: CASSGLLWGTTNEQFF. DNA for the CDR3: TGTGCCAGCAGTGGGCTGCTTTGGGGGACAACGAATGAGCAGTTCTTC.

CDR3 in amino acids: CASSSIETGNTEAFF. The CDR3 nucleotides read TGTGCCAGCTCATCCATCGAGACAGGGAACACTGAAGCTTTCTTT. The rearrangement uses TRBV18 and TRBJ1-1; D perhaps matches TRBD1 (6 bases). The CDR3 length is 15 residues. Per germline, CDR1 KGHSH and CDR2 LQKENI. With 5 bases removed from V and 1 base from J, the gap between germline ends came to 14 bases.

This clone appeared a few times. The V and J genes are TRBV5-1 and TRBJ1-4; D is perhaps TRBD1 (6 bases). Trimming stripped 0 bases from V and 0 bases from J, with 9 bases between. The length of the CDR3 is 16 residues. Germline loops: CDR1 SGHRS, CDR2 YFSETQ. In DNA form, the CDR3 reads TGCGCCAGCAGCTTGGGACAGGAAGCAACTAATGAAAAACTGTTTTTT. Its protein product is CASSLGQEATNEKLFF.

This clone was observed once. The gene calls are TRBV7-9 and TRBJ2-3, with D possibly matching TRBD1 (6 bases). Germline CDR1 reads SEHNR; CDR2 reads FQNEAQ (reference sequence). Trimming stripped 5 bases from V and 1 base from J, with 25 bases between. The CDR3 totals 19 residues. The chain's CDR3 is CASSGRDKGFFIGTDTQYF. As DNA, the CDR3 is TGTGCCAGCAGCGGCCGGGACAAGGGGTTTTTTATCGGCACAGATACGCAGTATTTT. Combining the CDR3 with reference TRBV7-9 and TRBJ2-3 gives the whole variable domain DTGVSQNPRHKITKRGQNVTFRCDPISEHNRLYWYRQTLGQGPEFLTYFQNEAQLEKSRLLSDRFSAERPKGSFSTLEIQRTEQGDSAMYLCASSGRDKGFFIGTDTQYFGPGTRLTVL.

The chain couples TRBV19 to TRBJ2-5, with a tentative D call TRBD2 (5 bases). Trimming stripped 7 bases from V and 4 bases from J, with 13 bases between. CDR3 size: 13 residues. Germline CDR1 reads LNHDA; CDR2 reads SQIVND (reference sequence). The CDR3 protein is CASKTREGETQYF. In DNA form, the CDR3 reads TGTGCCAGTAAAACCCGTGAGGGAGAGACCCAGTACTTC.

The chain has TRBV2 and TRBJ2-7; D might be TRBD1 (6 bases). Trimming cost V 4 bases and J 6 bases, with 16 bases left between them. In germline, CDR1 is SNHLY, CDR2 FYNNEI. The CDR3 spans 14 residues. The CDR3 protein is CASSVSGALGEQYF. DNA for the CDR3: TGTGCCAGCAGTGTTTCAGGGGCGCTGGGCGAGCAGTACTTC.

Many counts were recorded for this clone. V gene TRBV7-9 combines with J gene TRBJ2-3; 9 nucleotides align to TRBD1. The CDR3 is 16 amino acids. V gave up 6 bases and J gave up 7 bases; unmatched junction bases: 14. Germline lookup yields CDR1 SEHNR and CDR2 FQNEAQ (reference sequence). The CDR3 sequence: CASSPSSQGARNTQYF. For the CDR3, the DNA is TGTGCCAGCAGTCCTTCTTCACAGGGGGCGCGGAATACGCAGTATTTT.

The V call is TRBV2, the J call TRBJ2-5; TRBD2 aligns across 8 bases. Germline CDR1 SNHLY, CDR2 FYNNEI. V shed 8 bases and J 3 bases; nucleotides not matched to a gene: 11. The CDR3 has 15 amino acids. Here the CDR3 reads CASSSLTSAKETQYF. CDR3 DNA: TGTGCCAGCTCGTCTCTGACTAGCGCAAAAGAGACCCAGTACTTC. Using reference TRBV2 and TRBJ2-5 for the parts outside the CDR3, the full variable domain is EPEVTQTPSHQVTQMGQEVILRCVPISNHLYFYWYRQILGQKVEFLVSFYNNEISEKSEIFDDQFSVERPDGSNFTLKIRSTKLEDSAMYFCASSSLTSAKETQYFGPGTRLLVL.

This clone was seen just once. Other nucleotide sequences in the sample specify the same CDR3. This chain uses TRBV18 with TRBJ1-1; 8 positions agree with TRBD1. CDR3 length equals 13 residues. V lost 3 bases to trimming and J lost 3 bases; unmatched junction nucleotides: 0. Germline V gene lookup returns CDR1 KGHSH and CDR2 LQKENI. The CDR3 DNA follows: TGTGCCAGCTCACCGGGACAGGACACTGAAGCTTTCTTT. The encoded protein is CASSPGQDTEAFF.

The chain combines TRBV10-3 with TRBJ2-7; perhaps TRBD2 as D (7 bases). CDR1 is ENHRY and CDR2 is SYGVKD in the germline V gene. Trimming took off 6 bases at V and 2 bases at J, with 23 bases between the two ends. CDR3 length equals 17 residues. The CDR3 spells CAISGGVSGAGTYEQYF. CDR3 coding DNA: TGTGCCATCAGCGGGGGCGTTTCCGGAGCGGGGACCTACGAGCAGTACTTC.

The rearrangement links TRBV15 to TRBJ1-1, with 7 bases aligning to TRBD1. J gave up 8 bases and V 11 bases, and 17 bases lay outside the gene matches. The CDR3 sequence is 14 residues long. Per germline, CDR1 LNHNV and CDR2 YYDKDF (reference sequence). CDR3 DNA: TGTGCCGGTATCGGGGCAGGGGGAGGCTGGGAAGCTTTCTTT. As protein: CAGIGAGGGWEAFF.

In this sample, this clone turned up a few times. V gene TRBV5-8 combines with J gene TRBJ1-3; D gene uncertain. The CDR3 is 12 amino acids. The germline V gene has CDR1 SGHTS and CDR2 YDEGEE. Between the trimmed V and J ends, which lost 1 base and 3 bases, there was a span of 2 bases. The CDR3 region is CASSLYGNTIYF. In DNA form, the CDR3 reads TGTGCCAGCAGCTTGTATGGAAACACCATATATTTT.

The chain uses TRBV6-2 or TRBV6-3 and TRBJ2-1; 8 bases are shared with TRBD2. CDR1 and CDR2 from the germline V gene are MNHEY and SVGEGT. The length of the CDR3 is 15 residues. Trimming at V came to 5 bases and at J to 8 bases, leaving 11 bases not matched to a gene. The CDR3 sequence: CASSPPSGRRDEQFF. The CDR3 nucleotides are TGTGCCAGCAGTCCGCCCAGCGGGAGAAGAGATGAGCAGTTCTTC.

In its sample, this clone was seen once. V gene TRBV5-5 combines with J gene TRBJ1-1; 8 nucleotides align to TRBD1. Trimming cost V 6 bases and J 5 bases; bases outside gene matches: 9. Germline V lookup: CDR1 SGHKS, CDR2 YYEKEE (reference sequence). CDR3 length equals 14 residues. CDR3: CASIRTGWVTEAFF. The CDR3 DNA sequence: TGTGCCAGCATCCGGACAGGGTGGGTGACTGAAGCTTTCTTT.

V is TRBV7-8 and J is TRBJ2-3; TRBD2 matches at 7 bases. From germline, CDR1 is SGHVS and CDR2 FQNEAQ. With 1 base clipped from V and 1 base from J, the junction kept 5 bases outside the gene matches. The CDR3 spans 16 residues. The CDR3 DNA reads as TGTGCCAGCAGCTTAGGGACCCTAGCGGGCACAGATACGCAGTATTTT. Encoded protein: CASSLGTLAGTDTQYF.

This clone has just one count. The V gene is TRBV28, the J gene TRBJ1-1, with 9 bases identical to TRBD1. Trimming took 6 bases from V and 0 from J; bases not matched to a gene: 14. Per the germline V gene, CDR1 is MDHEN and CDR2 is SYDVKM. CDR3 size: 18 residues. The CDR3 DNA follows: TGTGCCAGCAGGACGGCCCGGACAGGGGCACTCATGAACACTGAAGCTTTCTTT. Protein: CASRTARTGALMNTEAFF.

The CDR3 region has the DNA TGTGCCAGCAGCCCCTCCTGGGGGGAAAATGAAAAACTGTTTTTT. The encoded protein is CASSPSWGENEKLFF. The V call is TRBV7-2, the J call TRBJ1-4; a possible D gene is TRBD1 (5 bases). The CDR3 covers 15 residues. V lost 5 bases and J lost 5, with 15 bases in between. Germline-derived CDR1 and CDR2 are SGHTA and FQGNSA.

This clone is a singleton in its sample. This chain links TRBV27 with TRBJ1-4; 10 nucleotides align to TRBD1. V dropped 5 bases and J dropped 8; count of bases not matched to a gene: 5. The length of the CDR3 is 14 residues. Germline V CDR1 and CDR2: MNHEY, SMNVEV (reference sequence). CDR3 DNA: TGTGCCAGCAGTCATCGGGACAGGGGAGAAAAACTGTTTTTT. Translation: CASSHRDRGEKLFF. Together with reference TRBV27 and TRBJ1-4, the CDR3 gives the full variable domain: EAQVTQNPRYLITVTGKKLTVTCSQNMNHEYMSWYRQDPGLGLRQIYYSMNVEVTDKGDVPEGYKVSRKEKRNFPLILESPSPNQTSLYFCASSHRDRGEKLFFGSGTQLSVL.

V is TRBV5-4 and J is TRBJ2-7; 9 positions agree with TRBD1. CDR1 and CDR2 (germline): SGHNT, YYREEE (reference sequence). The CDR3 totals 15 residues. V lost 4 bases, J lost 0 bases, and 5 bases stayed unmatched. CDR3 loop: CASSPDRGSSYEQYF. The CDR3 region has the DNA TGTGCCAGCAGCCCGGACAGGGGATCCTCCTACGAGCAGTACTTC.

This clone was observed once. The CDR3 nucleotides are TGTGCCAGCACCCTCCAGGGAACAGTCGGGAACACCATATATTTT. Translation gives CASTLQGTVGNTIYF. The chain carries TRBV28 and TRBJ1-3; maybe TRBD1 (5 bases). The CDR3 runs 15 residues. CDR1 and CDR2 (germline): MDHEN, SYDVKM. The ends were cut back, 7 bases at V and 7 bases at J, with 20 bases in the middle.

The chain carries TRBV2 and TRBJ2-7; 8 positions match TRBD1. V lost 6 bases to trimming and J lost 0 bases; unmatched junction nucleotides: 4. Per the germline V gene, CDR1 is SNHLY and CDR2 is FYNNEI. The CDR3 covers 14 residues. CDR3 region: CASSRTGSSYEQYF. CDR3 sequence (DNA): TGTGCCAGCAGCAGGACAGGGAGCTCCTACGAGCAGTACTTC. Looking up the rest from reference TRBV2 and TRBJ2-7 gives the full variable domain: EPEVTQTPSHQVTQMGQEVILRCVPISNHLYFYWYRQILGQKVEFLVSFYNNEISEKSEIFDDQFSVERPDGSNFTLKIRSTKLEDSAMYFCASSRTGSSYEQYFGPGTRLTVT.

This rearrangement joins TRBV7-9 to TRBJ1-6, with 7 bases that match TRBD1. This CDR3 has 15 amino acids. Trimming removed 5 bases from V and 10 bases from J; junction bases left unmatched: 11. CDR1 SEHNR and CDR2 FQNEAQ come from the germline V gene (reference sequence). The CDR3 reads CASSPRQGWGSPLHF. CDR3 DNA: TGTGCCAGCAGCCCTAGACAGGGATGGGGATCACCCCTCCACTTT.

The genes are TRBV28 and TRBJ1-5; 8 bases align to TRBD1. CDR3 length: 15 residues. V lost 6 bases to trimming and J lost 0 bases; unmatched junction nucleotides: 4. The germline V gene encodes CDR1 MDHEN and CDR2 SYDVKM. The CDR3 reads CASRGDRGSNQPQHF. The CDR3 DNA is TGTGCCAGCAGGGGTGACAGGGGTAGCAATCAGCCCCAGCATTTT.

The chain employs TRBV24-1 and TRBJ1-1; no reliable D call. The CDR3 has 13 amino acids. Germline loops: CDR1 KGHDR, CDR2 SFDVKD. Trimming stripped 4 bases from V and 4 bases from J, with 9 bases between. CDR3 residues: CATSDNTGTEAFF. CDR3 nucleotide sequence: TGTGCCACCAGTGACAATACGGGCACTGAAGCTTTCTTT.

The chain is built from TRBV3-1 (or the pseudogene TRBV3-2) and TRBJ2-7, with TRBD2 matching over 8 bases. The J segment lost 7 bases and the V segment lost 5 bases, leaving 13 bases of the junction unmatched. The germline gives CDR1 LGHDT, CDR2 YNNKEL (reference sequence). The CDR3 extends over 15 amino acids. Here the CDR3 reads CASSTGGGSIKEQYF. CDR3 DNA: TGTGCCAGCAGCACCGGGGGGGGATCGATCAAGGAGCAGTACTTC.